This is a list of T cell receptor beta chains from one sample in a study of vaccination and CD4 T cells after COVID-19. Their cognate antigens are unknown. TCRdb fed the PCR reads into MiXCR, producing one record per CDR3 protein. The sample has under 15,000 distinct CDR3 sequences, 53% seen once. Sequencing was carried out using CD4+ T cells from blood, cultured in vitro. These receptors all stem from a human donor who had recovered from COVID-19. Both conserved end residues are part of each CDR3. The D gene is left open where the match is weak. Clone size appears in some rows only: once, few, many, or a class for an expanded clone.

>TRBJ1-2|11|-|few|TRBV24-1
CATSAGYGYTF
TGTGCCACCAGTGCCGGGTATGGCTACACCTTC
>TRBJ2-7|12|-|-|TRBV28
CASSLTVHEQYF
TGTGCCAGCAGTTTAACAGTGCACGAGCAGTACTTC
>TRBJ2-5|14|TRBD2|-|TRBV6-1
CASSELGGSGTQYF
TGTGCCAGCAGTGAATTAGGCGGGAGTGGTACCCAGTACTTC
>TRBJ1-4|13|TRBD1|-|TRBV27
CASRQGLNEKLFF
TGTGCCAGTCGACAGGGCTTAAATGAAAAACTGTTTTTT
>TRBJ1-2|13|TRBD1|-|TRBV10-3
CAITGGGAYGYTF
TGTGCCATCACTGGAGGGGGCGCCTATGGCTACACCTTC
>TRBJ1-1|18|TRBD1|-|TRBV14
CASSQAGTGKPLWTEAFF
TGTGCCAGCAGCCAAGCCGGGACAGGGAAGCCTCTATGGACTGAAGCTTTCTTT
>TRBJ2-3|15|-|-|TRBV18
CASSPGTPSTDTQYF
TGTGCCAGCTCACCAGGGACTCCTAGCACAGATACGCAGTATTTT
>TRBJ1-1|17|TRBD1|few|TRBV7-9
CASSLEGTGGWNTEAFF
TGTGCCAGCAGCTTAGAGGGGACAGGGGGCTGGAACACTGAAGCTTTCTTT
>TRBJ1-1|13|-|few|TRBV20-1
CSAPRGEGTEAFF
TGCAGTGCTCCCCGCGGTGAGGGCACTGAAGCTTTCTTT
>TRBJ2-5|13|TRBD1|-|TRBV27
CASSQQGWETQYF
TGTGCCAGCAGTCAACAGGGGTGGGAGACCCAGTACTTC
>TRBJ2-5|18|TRBD2|-|TRBV11-2
CASSSIDSPGTSGGTQYF
TGTGCCAGCAGCTCGATTGACAGCCCCGGGACTAGCGGAGGGACCCAGTACTTC
>TRBJ2-3|13|-|few|TRBV7-2
CASSLMPADTQYF
TGTGCCAGCAGCTTAATGCCTGCAGATACGCAGTATTTT
>TRBJ1-6|16|-|-|TRBV7-9
CASSPRGSTENSPLHF
TGTGCCAGCAGCCCCCGGGGCTCTACCGAGAATTCACCCCTCCACTTT
>TRBJ1-2|12|-|-|TRBV25-1
CASSEYIHGYTF
TGTGCCAGCAGTGAATATATCCATGGCTACACCTTC
>TRBJ2-5|18|TRBD2|-|TRBV11-2
CASSLVEGLGAPRETQYF
TGTGCCAGCAGCTTAGTAGAGGGACTAGGGGCCCCCAGAGAGACCCAGTACTTC
>TRBJ2-5|14|-|-|TRBV12-3/TRBV12-4
CASSTSGHQETQYF
TGTGCCAGCAGTACCAGCGGGCACCAAGAGACCCAGTACTTC
>TRBJ2-2|16|TRBD2|medium-sized|TRBV11-1
CASSPSSGHNTGELFF
TGTGCCAGCAGCCCCTCTAGCGGACATAACACCGGGGAGCTGTTTTTT
>TRBJ1-2|15|-|-|TRBV6-2/TRBV6-3
CASSLLALRGHGYTF
TGTGCCAGCAGTTTGTTGGCCTTGCGGGGTCATGGCTACACCTTC
>TRBJ2-5|13|-|few|TRBV20-1
CSARDALTETQYF
TGCAGTGCTAGAGATGCGCTCACAGAGACCCAGTACTTC
>TRBJ2-5|15|TRBD2|-|TRBV2
CASSESGTSKETQYF
TGTGCCAGCAGTGAATCCGGGACTAGCAAAGAGACCCAGTACTTC
>TRBJ2-5|15|TRBD1|-|TRBV5-1
CASSLDPQGAKTQYF
TGCGCCAGCAGCTTGGACCCCCAGGGGGCGAAGACCCAGTACTTC
>TRBJ1-5|14|-|-|TRBV20-1
CSARERGWNQPQHF
TGCAGTGCTAGAGAAAGGGGGTGGAATCAGCCCCAGCATTTT
>TRBJ1-1|13|-|once|TRBV25-1
CASGGARVTEAFF
TGTGCCAGTGGGGGGGCGAGAGTGACTGAAGCTTTCTTT
>TRBJ2-3|16|TRBD2|-|TRBV7-9
CASSQGLAGGTDTQYF
TGTGCCAGCAGCCAGGGACTAGCGGGGGGGACAGATACGCAGTATTTT
>TRBJ2-2|13|-|-|TRBV12-3/TRBV12-4
CASSPRNTGELFF
TGTGCCAGCAGTCCGAGAAACACCGGGGAGCTGTTTTTT
>TRBJ1-2|15|TRBD1|few|TRBV7-9
CASSPLVRGPGGYTF
TGTGCCAGCAGCCCGCTGGTCAGGGGGCCGGGTGGCTACACCTTC
>TRBJ1-1|15|-|-|TRBV2
CASSEFTVGNTEAFF
TGTGCCAGCAGTGAATTTACAGTAGGGAACACTGAAGCTTTCTTT
>TRBJ2-3|14|TRBD2|-|TRBV7-8
CASSLGLGPDTQYF
TGTGCCAGCAGCTTGGGACTAGGCCCAGATACGCAGTATTTT
>TRBJ1-2|13|-|-|TRBV10-3
CAISEGGYYGYTF
TGTGCCATCAGTGAAGGGGGATACTATGGCTACACCTTC
>TRBJ1-5|13|-|few|TRBV6-1
CASRLWGEEPQHF
TGTGCCAGCAGACTATGGGGTGAGGAGCCCCAGCATTTT
>TRBJ2-5|15|-|-|TRBV11-2
CASSLGTAPGETQYF
TGTGCCAGCAGCTTAGGTACCGCTCCTGGGGAGACCCAGTACTTC
>TRBJ1-3|14|-|-|TRBV11-3
CASSGGWSGNTIYF
TGTGCCAGCAGCGGGGGGTGGTCCGGAAACACCATATATTTT
>TRBJ1-1|14|-|-|TRBV5-1
CASSWGGEDTEAFF
TGCGCCAGCAGCTGGGGAGGGGAGGACACTGAAGCTTTCTTT
>TRBJ2-5|12|-|-|TRBV20-1
CSAVEAKETQYF
TGCAGTGCTGTAGAGGCTAAAGAGACCCAGTACTTC
>TRBJ1-2|15|-|-|TRBV11-3
CASSPRSKANYGYTF
TGTGCCAGCAGCCCAAGGTCGAAGGCTAACTATGGCTACACCTTC
>TRBJ2-7|13|-|-|TRBV12-3/TRBV12-4
CASTSAMSYEQYF
TGTGCCAGCACTTCGGCGATGTCCTACGAGCAGTACTTC
>TRBJ1-6|16|TRBD1|-|TRBV6-5
CASSSGQGSSQSPLHF
TGTGCCAGCAGTTCCGGACAGGGGAGTTCGCAATCACCCCTCCACTTT
>TRBJ1-2|15|-|few|TRBV20-1
CSASSGESSNYGYTF
TGCAGTGCTAGTTCCGGGGAGTCGAGTAACTATGGCTACACCTTC